The 24 T cell receptor beta chains given below trace back to one sample, sequenced in a study of T cell clones after liver transplantation (dated by TCRdb to the late 2010s). Library preparation used the immunoSEQ multiplex PCR assay. Held by TCRdb, this immuneACCESS table contains in-frame sequences only and omits some clones. Under half of the omission traces to an unresolved V gene where checked; the cause of the rest is unknown. The sample data list approximately 71,000 clones, and roughly 92% of these were observed just once. 0.85% to 1% of the sample belongs to the ten largest clones. The sequencing used CD4+ T cells from blood, collected less than 27 months after liver transplant. The receptor set was obtained from a human patient who received a liver transplant. In patients who had a transplant, some T cells may come from the graft donor.

The chain uses TRBV4-2 and TRBJ1-4; maybe TRBD1 (5 bases). Germline CDR1 LGHNA, CDR2 YNFKEQ. The V end was cut by 0 bases, the J end by 4 bases, with 12 bases between. The CDR3 is 16 residues long. The CDR3 loop is CASSQDFGAGNEKLFF. The CDR3 DNA follows: TGTGCCAGCAGCCAAGATTTCGGGGCGGGTAATGAAAAACTGTTTTTT.

The rearrangement joins TRBV10-3 to TRBJ1-5; TRBD1 matches at 7 bases. This CDR3 spans 14 amino acids. The V and J ends lost 5 bases and 5 bases, in that order; junction bases with no gene match: 6. Looked up from germline, CDR1 is ENHRY and CDR2 is SYGVKD. CDR3 in amino acids: CAISPGTAHQPQHF. CDR3 bases: TGTGCCATCAGTCCCGGGACAGCACATCAGCCCCAGCATTTT.

The V gene is TRBV7-9, the J gene TRBJ2-2; no definite D call. The germline CDR1 and CDR2 sequences are SEHNR and FQNEAQ (reference sequence). The CDR3 runs to 13 residues. V shed 5 bases and J shed 0 bases, with 4 bases lying between them. Here the CDR3 reads CASSASNTGELFF. The DNA for the CDR3 is TGTGCCAGCAGCGCGTCGAACACCGGGGAGCTGTTTTTT.

The chain links TRBV29-1 to TRBJ2-3; no clear D gene. The CDR3 contains 14 residues. Per the germline V gene, CDR1 is SQVTM and CDR2 is ANQGSEA. V was pared by 3 bases and J by 1 base, with 11 bases between. CDR3: CSVDGLMGTDTQYF. CDR3 coding DNA: TGCAGCGTTGACGGGTTAATGGGCACAGATACGCAGTATTTT.

The chain carries TRBV19 and TRBJ2-7, with 7 bases that match TRBD1. From germline, CDR1 is LNHDA and CDR2 SQIVND (reference sequence). The CDR3 sequence is 13 residues long. The junction had 6 bases not matched to a gene; V was cut back by 8 bases and J by 2 bases. The chain's CDR3 is CASGTVIPYEQYF. The CDR3 DNA sequence: TGTGCCAGTGGGACAGTCATTCCCTACGAGCAGTACTTC.

The chain has TRBV27 and TRBJ2-3; 10 bases match TRBD2. Germline trimming cut 7 bases from V and 3 bases from J; bases unmatched to any gene: 7. The CDR3 consists of 15 residues. CDR1 is MNHEY, CDR2 SMNVEV, per germline (reference sequence). This CDR3 is CASISWTSGTDTQYF. CDR3 coding DNA: TGTGCCAGCATATCCTGGACTAGCGGAACAGATACGCAGTATTTT.

The gene calls are TRBV7-9 and TRBJ2-3, with D possibly TRBD2 on 5 matching bases. The CDR3 spans 14 residues. Germline CDR1 reads SEHNR; CDR2 reads FQNEAQ (reference sequence). The germline V and J ends were trimmed by 8 bases and 4 bases, with 16 bases remaining between them. CDR3 protein: CASREAGGSDTQYF. DNA of the CDR3: TGTGCCAGCCGAGAGGCGGGCGGGTCAGATACGCAGTATTTT.

This chain connects TRBV10-3 to TRBJ2-7; D is unclear. CDR1 is ENHRY, CDR2 SYGVKD, per germline. V was clipped by 2 bases and J by 1 base, with 18 bases between them. The CDR3 runs 17 residues. CDR3 sequence (DNA): TGTGCCATCAGTGAGGGACCGCCGAAGGCTTCTTCCTACGAGCAGTACTTC. This translates into CAISEGPPKASSYEQYF.

The chain links TRBV7-8 to TRBJ1-1; maybe TRBD1 (5 bases). This CDR3 is 14 amino acids long. The germline V gene encodes CDR1 SGHVS and CDR2 FQNEAQ. V shed 1 base and J shed 3 bases, with 9 bases lying between them. The CDR3 nucleotides are TGTGCCAGCAGCTTAGACGGGGGGGACACTGAAGCTTTCTTT. Its protein is CASSLDGGDTEAFF.

The chain combines TRBV7-8 with TRBJ1-5; no reliable D call. The germline CDR1 and CDR2 sequences are SGHVS and FQNEAQ. CDR3 length: 13 residues. V dropped 3 bases and J dropped 5 bases, with 8 bases sitting between them. CDR3: CASSFWVDQPQHF. DNA of the CDR3: TGTGCCAGCAGCTTTTGGGTCGATCAGCCCCAGCATTTT.

The rearrangement uses TRBV7-8 and TRBJ2-7; 14 bases are a match to TRBD2. This CDR3 is 15 amino acids long. Germline CDR1 reads SGHVS; CDR2 reads FQNEAQ. J was trimmed by 4 bases and V by 5 bases; bases with no gene match: 4. CDR3 nucleotide sequence: TGTGCCAGCAGCGGGACTAGCGGGAGAAGGTACGAGCAGTACTTC. It specifies CASSGTSGRRYEQYF.

This chain links TRBV6-5 with TRBJ2-1, with 8 bases matching TRBD1. This CDR3 has 15 residues. Germline CDR1 reads MNHEY; CDR2 reads SVGAGI. V was pared by 6 bases and J by 4 bases, with 8 bases of the junction left unmatched. CDR3 amino acids: CASSKTGGQYNEQFF. CDR3 coding DNA: TGTGCCAGCAGCAAAACAGGGGGACAATACAATGAGCAGTTCTTC.

The chain links TRBV20-1 to TRBJ2-5; D remains ambiguous. Looked up from germline, CDR1 is DFQATT and CDR2 is SNEGSKA (reference sequence). This CDR3 has 10 residues. V lost 6 bases and J lost 5, with 7 bases in between. The CDR3 coding sequence is TGCAGTGCCGGAATGGAGACCCAGTACTTC. Encoded protein: CSAGMETQYF.

This rearrangement joins TRBV5-8 to TRBJ2-7; 7 bases match TRBD1. This CDR3 comprises 15 residues. J was trimmed by 0 bases and V by 0 bases; bases with no gene match: 3. Germline CDR1 is SGHTS and CDR2 is YDEGEE. CDR3 sequence reads: CASSLGGQHSYEQYF. In nucleotides, the CDR3 is TGTGCCAGCAGCTTGGGGGGACAGCACTCCTACGAGCAGTACTTC.

There are a few counts of this clone. The chain combines TRBV5-1 with TRBJ2-7; D unclear. This CDR3 has 13 residues. CDR1 and CDR2 (germline): SGHRS, YFSETQ. V dropped 0 bases and J dropped 2 bases, with 6 bases sitting between them. The CDR3 loop reads CASSLERAYEQYF. CDR3 DNA sequence: TGCGCCAGCAGCTTGGAAAGGGCCTACGAGCAGTACTTC.

On this clone itself: The junction shows a germline mismatch at one end, possibly a read error. The rearrangement uses TRBV7-7 and TRBJ2-1, with 8 bases fitting TRBD2. Germline V lookup: CDR1 SSHAT, CDR2 FNYEAQ (reference sequence). CDR3 length: 14 residues. CDR3 loop: CASSLASSGGKQFF. The CDR3 DNA is TGTGCTAGCAGCTTAGCGTCGAGCGGGGGCAAGCAGTTCTTC.

The V gene is TRBV29-1, the J gene TRBJ2-5, with 9 bases fitting TRBD1. The CDR3 totals 12 residues. CDR1 is SQVTM and CDR2 is ANQGSEA in the germline V gene. The junction had 1 base not matched to a gene; V was cut back by 5 bases and J by 3 bases. This CDR3 reads CSVRTGEETQYF. The CDR3 DNA is TGCAGCGTTCGGACAGGGGAAGAGACCCAGTACTTC. Complete variable domain (other parts from reference TRBV29-1 and TRBJ2-5): SAVISQKPSRDICQRGTSLTIQCQVDSQVTMMFWYRQQPGQSLTLIATANQGSEATYESGFVIDKFPISRPNLTFSTLTVSNMSPEDSSIYLCSVRTGEETQYFGPGTRLLVL.

The CDR3 DNA reads as TGTGCCAGCAGAAGGGACGGGACAGGGGGGCGAGAGGCCAAAAACATTCAGTACTTC. It yields the protein CASRRDGTGGREAKNIQYF. This chain connects TRBV21-1 to TRBJ2-4; TRBD1 reflects the table's D call only, with no check against the DNA. TRBV21-1 is recorded as a pseudogene. The CDR3 spans 19 residues.

The V gene is TRBV7-8, the J gene TRBJ1-1; tentative D call: TRBD1 (5 bases). CDR1 SGHVS and CDR2 FQNEAQ come from the germline V gene. CDR3 length: 16 amino acids. Trimming removed 1 base at V and 3 bases at J, with 15 bases between. In DNA form, the CDR3 reads TGTGCCAGCAGCTTAGTGGGCAGGGTCATATACACTGAAGCTTTCTTT. This sequence encodes CASSLVGRVIYTEAFF.

The gene calls are TRBV7-8 and TRBJ2-7, with 10 nucleotides matching TRBD2. V lost 0 bases and J lost 6; bases outside the gene matches: 5. The CDR3 length is 15 residues. Germline V gene sequence: CDR1 SGHVS, CDR2 FQNEAQ. Here the CDR3 reads CASSLAVAGGFEQYF. CDR3 coding DNA: TGTGCCAGCAGCTTAGCCGTAGCGGGAGGATTCGAGCAGTACTTC.

In this sample, this clone turned up once. The chain links TRBV30 to TRBJ1-3; 7 nucleotides match TRBD1. CDR1 and CDR2 from the germline V gene are GTSNPN and SVGIG (reference sequence). The CDR3 spans 13 residues. J lost 9 bases, V lost 4 bases, and 9 bases had no gene match. The CDR3 region is CAWTQGVEGTIYF. The DNA of the CDR3 is TGTGCCTGGACCCAGGGGGTTGAGGGCACCATATATTTT.

This sequence joins TRBV28 and TRBJ1-2; D perhaps matches TRBD1 (6 bases). Trimming took 3 bases from V and 0 from J, leaving 8 bases between them. This CDR3 spans 14 amino acids. In germline, CDR1 is MDHEN, CDR2 SYDVKM. The CDR3 DNA reads as TGTGCCAGCAGTTTTGCAGGGGCTAACTATGGCTACACCTTC. It specifies CASSFAGANYGYTF.

This clone appeared once. CDR3 sequence reads: CASSASGNYNEQFF. The CDR3 DNA is TGTGCCAGCAGCGCTAGCGGGAACTACAATGAGCAGTTCTTC. The genes are TRBV9 and TRBJ2-1; 9 bases line up with TRBD2. Germline V gene data show CDR1 as SGDLS and CDR2 as YYNGEE. The CDR3 has 14 amino acids. Trimming took 3 bases from V and 3 from J; bases not matched to a gene: 1. Full variable domain (remainder filled in from reference TRBV9 and TRBJ2-1): DSGVTQTPKHLITATGQRVTLRCSPRSGDLSVYWYQQSLDQGLQFLIQYYNGEERAKGNILERFSAQQFPDLHSELNLSSLELGDSALYFCASSASGNYNEQFFGPGTRLTVL.

A word on this clone: At one of its ends the junction is not consistent with the germline gene, which may arise from a read error. The CDR3 bases are TGCAGCATTGAAGGGGGAGGGTTTAACACTGAAGCTTTCTTT. Its translation: CSIEGGGFNTEAFF. The chain carries TRBV29-1 and TRBJ1-1, with D perhaps matching TRBD1 (6 bases). CDR1 and CDR2 from the germline V gene are SQVTM and ANQGSEA. The CDR3 spans 14 residues.